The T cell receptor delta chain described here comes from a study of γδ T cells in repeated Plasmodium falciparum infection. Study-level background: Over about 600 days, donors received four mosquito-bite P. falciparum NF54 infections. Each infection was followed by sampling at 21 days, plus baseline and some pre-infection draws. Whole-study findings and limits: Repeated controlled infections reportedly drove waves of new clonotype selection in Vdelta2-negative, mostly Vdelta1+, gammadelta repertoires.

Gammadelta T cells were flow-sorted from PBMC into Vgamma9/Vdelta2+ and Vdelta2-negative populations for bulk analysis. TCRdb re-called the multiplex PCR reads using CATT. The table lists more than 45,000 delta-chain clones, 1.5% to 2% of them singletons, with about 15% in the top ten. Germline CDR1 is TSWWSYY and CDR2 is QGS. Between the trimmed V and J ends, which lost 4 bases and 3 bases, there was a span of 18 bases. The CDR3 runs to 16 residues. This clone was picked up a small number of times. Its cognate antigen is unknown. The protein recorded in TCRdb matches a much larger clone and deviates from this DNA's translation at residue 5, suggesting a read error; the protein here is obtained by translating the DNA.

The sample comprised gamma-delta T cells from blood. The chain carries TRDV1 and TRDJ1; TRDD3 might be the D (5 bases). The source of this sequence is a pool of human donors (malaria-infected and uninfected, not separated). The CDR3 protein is CALGGSKWGPADKLIF. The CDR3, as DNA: TGTGCTCTTGGGGGAAGTAAGTGGGGCCCTGCCGATAAACTCATCTTT.